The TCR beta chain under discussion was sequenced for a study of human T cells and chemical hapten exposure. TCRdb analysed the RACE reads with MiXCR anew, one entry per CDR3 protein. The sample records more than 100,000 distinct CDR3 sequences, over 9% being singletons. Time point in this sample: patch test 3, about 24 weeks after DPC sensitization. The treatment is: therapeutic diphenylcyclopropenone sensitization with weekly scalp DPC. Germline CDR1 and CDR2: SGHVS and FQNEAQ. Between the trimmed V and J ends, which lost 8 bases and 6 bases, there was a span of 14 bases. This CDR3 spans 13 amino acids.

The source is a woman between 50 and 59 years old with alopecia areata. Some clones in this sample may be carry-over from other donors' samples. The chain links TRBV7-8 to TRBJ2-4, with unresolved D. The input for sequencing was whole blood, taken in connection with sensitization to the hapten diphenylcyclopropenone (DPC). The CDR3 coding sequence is TGTGCCAGCCGGCCGGGCTCGAGAAACATTCAGTACTTC. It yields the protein CASRPGSRNIQYF.